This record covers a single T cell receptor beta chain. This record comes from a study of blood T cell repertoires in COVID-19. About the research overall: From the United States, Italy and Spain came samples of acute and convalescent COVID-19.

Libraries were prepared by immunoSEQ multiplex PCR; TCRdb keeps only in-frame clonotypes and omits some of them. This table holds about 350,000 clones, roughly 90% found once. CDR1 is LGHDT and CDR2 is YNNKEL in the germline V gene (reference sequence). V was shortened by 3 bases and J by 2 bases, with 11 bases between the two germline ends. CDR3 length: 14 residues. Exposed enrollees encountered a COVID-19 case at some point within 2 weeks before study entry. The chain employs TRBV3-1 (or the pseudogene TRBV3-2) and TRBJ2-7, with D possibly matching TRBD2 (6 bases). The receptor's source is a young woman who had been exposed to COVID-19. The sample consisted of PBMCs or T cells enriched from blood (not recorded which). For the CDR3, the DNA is TGTGCCAGCAGCCAGGGACTGAACACCTACGAGCAGTACTTC. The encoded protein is CASSQGLNTYEQYF.